The 14 T cell receptor beta chains below all came from one sample that was sequenced in a study of blood T cell repertoires in COVID-19. Measured with immunoSEQ multiplex PCR; TCRdb has only the in-frame clones, and not every one. The table includes 200,000 to 300,000 clones, roughly 88% detected once. The sequenced material came from peripheral blood. All receptors derive from a man older than 75 with acute or convalescent COVID-19.

This chain joins TRBV28 and TRBJ2-3, with 7 bases lining up with TRBD1. Germline CDR1 is MDHEN and CDR2 is SYDVKM. The V segment lost 5 bases and the J segment 0 bases; nucleotides outside the gene matches: 8. The CDR3 totals 16 residues. CDR3 region: CASSRLGTASTDTQYF. Here the CDR3 DNA reads TGTGCCAGCAGTCGTCTTGGGACAGCTAGCACAGATACGCAGTATTTT. Combining the CDR3 with reference TRBV28 and TRBJ2-3 gives the whole variable domain DVKVTQSSRYLVKRTGEKVFLECVQDMDHENMFWYRQDPGLGLRLIYFSYDVKMKEKGDIPEGYSVSREKKERFSLILESASTNQTSMYLCASSRLGTASTDTQYFGPGTRLTVL.

This chain joins TRBV28 and TRBJ1-2, with no clear D. Germline CDR1 is MDHEN and CDR2 is SYDVKM. The CDR3 length is 12 residues. V gave up 2 bases and J gave up 4 bases, with 5 bases separating them. CDR3 in DNA: TGTGCCAGCAGTTTAGGGAGCTATGGCTACACCTTC. It codes for CASSLGSYGYTF.

The chain is built from TRBV28 and TRBJ1-2; no clear D gene. Germline V gene data show CDR1 as MDHEN and CDR2 as SYDVKM. The CDR3 loop spans 14 amino acids. With 8 bases removed from V and 5 bases from J, the gap between germline ends came to 18 bases. CDR3 in amino acids: CASADASRGYGYTF. CDR3 sequence (DNA): TGTGCCAGCGCCGACGCTAGCCGCGGGTATGGCTACACCTTC.

The V gene is TRBV6-4, the J gene TRBJ1-2, with D perhaps TRBD1 (5 bases). Trimming shortened V by 2 bases and J by 3 bases, and 10 bases separated the two germline ends. The CDR3 is made up of 14 amino acids. Germline CDR1 and CDR2: MRHNA and SNTAGT. The DNA for the CDR3 is TGTGCCAGCAGTGACCGAGACAGCGACTATGGCTACACCTTC. Amino acids: CASSDRDSDYGYTF.

This clone was seen more than once but under ten times. CDR3 amino acids: CASSEGALGAFF. The CDR3 DNA reads TGTGCCAGCAGTGAGGGGGCTTTGGGAGCTTTCTTT. This rearrangement joins TRBV25-1 to TRBJ1-1; the D gene is possibly TRBD1 (6 bases). The CDR3 sequence is 12 residues long. The germline V gene encodes CDR1 MGHDK and CDR2 SYGVNS. V shed 3 bases and J shed 10 bases, with 12 bases lying between them.

The V call is TRBV7-8, the J call TRBJ1-2; D is ambiguous. Trimming removed 5 bases from V and 3 bases from J, with 13 bases in between. Germline values: CDR1 SGHVS, CDR2 FQNEAQ. This CDR3 is built from 14 residues. In DNA form, the CDR3 reads TGTGCCAGCAGCCCCGAACGAAACTACTATGGCTACACCTTC. Translated: CASSPERNYYGYTF.

The chain couples TRBV6-5 to TRBJ2-1, with 9 positions matching TRBD1. Germline CDR1 is MNHEY and CDR2 is SVGAGI. The ends lost 5 bases at V and 2 bases at J; junction bases unmatched: 4. The CDR3 runs 15 residues. CDR3 sequence (DNA): TGTGCCAGCAGTAAACAGGGGGCTGCCTACAATGAGCAGTTCTTC. Amino acid sequence: CASSKQGAAYNEQFF.

The count of this clone is one. The chain uses TRBV27 and TRBJ2-1; 8 bases match TRBD2. The germline gives CDR1 MNHEY, CDR2 SMNVEV (reference sequence). The V and J ends lost 8 bases and 5 bases, in that order; junction bases with no gene match: 14. This CDR3 is built from 16 residues. This CDR3 reads CASGRPRGGFHNEQFF. The DNA for the CDR3 is TGTGCCAGCGGAAGGCCCCGGGGGGGTTTCCACAATGAGCAGTTCTTC.

The chain carries TRBV28 and TRBJ1-1; weak D call: TRBD1 (6 bases). Germline V gene sequence: CDR1 MDHEN, CDR2 SYDVKM. The V gene lost 3 bases and the J gene lost 2 bases, with 16 bases spanning the gap. The CDR3 spans 16 residues. This CDR3 reads CASSFDRRQLNTEAFF. The CDR3 nucleotides are TGTGCCAGCAGTTTCGACAGGCGACAGCTAAACACTGAAGCTTTCTTT.

This clone came up once. At the DNA level, this CDR3 is encoded by other sequences in the same sample as well. The chain carries TRBV19 and TRBJ1-1; TRBD1 agrees at 9 bases. The trim removed 8 bases at V and 1 base at J, leaving 2 bases unmatched. The CDR3 runs to 13 residues. Germline CDR1 LNHDA, CDR2 SQIVND (reference sequence). The CDR3 loop is CASSDRGNTEAFF. CDR3 sequence (DNA): TGTGCCAGTTCGGACAGGGGGAACACTGAAGCTTTCTTT.

The rearrangement uses TRBV7-9 and TRBJ2-4, with 9 bases aligning to TRBD2. The CDR3 sequence is 19 residues long. Germline-derived CDR1 and CDR2 are SEHNR and FQNEAQ (reference sequence). V lost 5 bases and J lost 0; bases outside the gene matches: 14. In nucleotides, the CDR3 is TGTGCCAGCAGCGGGGGTGGGATAGCGGGAGTCTTAGCCAAAAACATTCAGTACTTC. Amino acid sequence: CASSGGGIAGVLAKNIQYF.

The chain joins TRBV12-3 or TRBV12-4 to TRBJ1-1; TRBD1 is a possible D gene (5 bases). V lost 8 bases to trimming and J lost 4 bases, with 11 bases between them. The CDR3 sequence is 12 residues long. The CDR3 region has the DNA TGTGCCAGCCGATTGGGGGGCACTGAAGCTTTCTTT. Its translation: CASRLGGTEAFF.

The count of this clone is one. V and J are TRBV28 and TRBJ2-4; a weak D match, TRBD2 (5 bases). Germline CDR1 reads MDHEN; CDR2 reads SYDVKM. The CDR3 runs 15 residues. Deletions cut 5 bases from V and 1 base from J, with 12 bases between. The CDR3 DNA sequence: TGTGCCAGCAGTCAGAGGGTACCCGCCAAAAACATTCAGTACTTC. This codes for CASSQRVPAKNIQYF.

The chain is built from TRBV6-5 and TRBJ1-5, with a tentative D call TRBD1 (5 bases). This CDR3 has 15 amino acids. Germline-derived CDR1 and CDR2 are MNHEY and SVGAGI. The ends were cut back, 0 bases at V and 4 bases at J, with 10 bases in the middle. The CDR3 bases are TGTGCCAGCAGTTACTCATGGGGGACTAATCAGCCCCAGCATTTT. Amino acids: CASSYSWGTNQPQHF.